This TCR beta chain was documented in a study of T cell clonality in common variable immunodeficiency. Profiled with immunoSEQ multiplex PCR; TCRdb holds only in-frame clones, not every one. The table records tens of thousands of clones without singletons, the ten largest covering 5% to 6.5%. This clone was counted ten times or more. The read terminates 3 residues before the CDR3 end, so the remaining end is supplied by the germline J gene. This CDR3 spans 15 amino acids. The V gene's germline CDR1 is SNHLY and CDR2 FYNNEI. V was shortened by 9 bases and J by 0 bases, with 15 bases between the two germline ends.

Sequencing input: peripheral blood mononuclear cells. This TCR derives from a person aged 18 to 75 in good health. The gene calls are TRBV2 and TRBJ2-1; D might be TRBD1 (5 bases). The part of the CDR3 DNA that was read is TGTGCCAGAGGGCAGGGTGGAGCCTCCTACAATGAG. Residues: CARGQGGASYNE. The CDR3 as a whole reads CARGQGGASYNEQFF.